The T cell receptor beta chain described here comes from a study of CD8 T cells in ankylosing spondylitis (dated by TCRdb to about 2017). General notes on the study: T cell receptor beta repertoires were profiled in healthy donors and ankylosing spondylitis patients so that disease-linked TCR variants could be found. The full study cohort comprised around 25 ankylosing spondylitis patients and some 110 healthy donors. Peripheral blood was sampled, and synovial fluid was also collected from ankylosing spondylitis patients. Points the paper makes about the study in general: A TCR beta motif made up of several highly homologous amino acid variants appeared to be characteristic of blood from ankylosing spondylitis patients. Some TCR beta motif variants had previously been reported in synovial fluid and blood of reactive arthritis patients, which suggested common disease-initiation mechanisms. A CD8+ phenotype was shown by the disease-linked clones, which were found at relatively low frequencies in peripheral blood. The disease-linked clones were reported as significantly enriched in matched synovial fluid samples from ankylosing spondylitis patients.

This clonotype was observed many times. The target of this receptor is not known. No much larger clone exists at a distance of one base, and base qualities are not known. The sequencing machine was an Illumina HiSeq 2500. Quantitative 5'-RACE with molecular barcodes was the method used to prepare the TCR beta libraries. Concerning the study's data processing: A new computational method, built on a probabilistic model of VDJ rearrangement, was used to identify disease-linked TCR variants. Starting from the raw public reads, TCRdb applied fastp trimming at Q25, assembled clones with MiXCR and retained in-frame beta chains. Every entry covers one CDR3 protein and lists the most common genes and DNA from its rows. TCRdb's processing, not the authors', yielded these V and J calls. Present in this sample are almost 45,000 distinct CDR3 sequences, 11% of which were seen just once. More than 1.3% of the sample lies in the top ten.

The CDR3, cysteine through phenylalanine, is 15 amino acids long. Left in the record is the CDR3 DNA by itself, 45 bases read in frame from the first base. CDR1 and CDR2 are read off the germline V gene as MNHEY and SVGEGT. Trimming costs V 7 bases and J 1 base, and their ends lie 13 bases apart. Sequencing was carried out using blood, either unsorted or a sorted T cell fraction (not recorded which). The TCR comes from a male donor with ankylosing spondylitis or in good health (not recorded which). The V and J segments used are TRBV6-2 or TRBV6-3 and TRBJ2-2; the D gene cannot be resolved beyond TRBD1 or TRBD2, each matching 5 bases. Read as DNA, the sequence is TGTGCCAGCAAAACGGGGACGGGGAACACCGGGGAGCTGTTTTTT. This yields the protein CASKTGTGNTGELFF.